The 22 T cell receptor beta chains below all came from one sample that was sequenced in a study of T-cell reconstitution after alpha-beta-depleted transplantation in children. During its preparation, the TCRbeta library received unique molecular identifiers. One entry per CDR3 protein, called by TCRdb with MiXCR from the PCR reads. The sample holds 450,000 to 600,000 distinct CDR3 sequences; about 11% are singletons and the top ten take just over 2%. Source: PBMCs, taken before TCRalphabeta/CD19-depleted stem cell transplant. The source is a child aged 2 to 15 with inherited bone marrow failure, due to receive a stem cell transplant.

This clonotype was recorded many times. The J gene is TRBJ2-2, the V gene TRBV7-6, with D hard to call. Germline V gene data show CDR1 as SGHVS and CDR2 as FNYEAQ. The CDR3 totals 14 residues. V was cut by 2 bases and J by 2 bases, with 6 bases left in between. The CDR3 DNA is TGTGCCAGCAGCTTACGTCCAAACACCGGGGAGCTGTTTTTT. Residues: CASSLRPNTGELFF.

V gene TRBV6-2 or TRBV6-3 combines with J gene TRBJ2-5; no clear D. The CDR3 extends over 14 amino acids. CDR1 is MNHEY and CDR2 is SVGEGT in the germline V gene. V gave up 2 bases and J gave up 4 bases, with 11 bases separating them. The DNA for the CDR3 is TGTGCCAGCAGTTACCTAGGCCCCGGAGAGACCCAGTACTTC. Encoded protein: CASSYLGPGETQYF.

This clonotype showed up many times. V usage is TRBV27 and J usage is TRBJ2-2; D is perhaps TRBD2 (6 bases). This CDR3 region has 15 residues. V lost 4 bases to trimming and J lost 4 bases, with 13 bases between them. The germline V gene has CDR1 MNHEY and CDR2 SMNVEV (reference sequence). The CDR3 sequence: CASSSPLGGTGELFF. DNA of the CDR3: TGTGCCAGCAGTTCCCCGCTGGGGGGCACCGGGGAGCTGTTTTTT.

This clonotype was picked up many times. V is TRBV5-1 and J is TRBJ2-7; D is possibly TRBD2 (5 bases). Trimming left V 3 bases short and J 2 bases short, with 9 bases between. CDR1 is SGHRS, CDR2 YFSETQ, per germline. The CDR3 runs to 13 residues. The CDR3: CASSYGLPYEQYF. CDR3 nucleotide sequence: TGCGCCAGCAGCTACGGACTTCCCTACGAGCAGTACTTC.

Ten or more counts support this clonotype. The CDR3 bases are TGTGCCAGCAGTTTAGGGGCGAAGACTGAAGCTTTCTTT. Amino acids: CASSLGAKTEAFF. J is TRBJ1-1 and V is TRBV12-3 or TRBV12-4; no definite D call. This CDR3 is built from 13 residues. V was shortened by 1 base and J by 5 bases, with 8 bases between the two germline ends.

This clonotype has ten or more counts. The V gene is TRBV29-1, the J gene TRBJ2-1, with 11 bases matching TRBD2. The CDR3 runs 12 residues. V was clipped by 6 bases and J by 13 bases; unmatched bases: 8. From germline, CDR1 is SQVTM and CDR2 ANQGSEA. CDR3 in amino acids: CSVVTSGTPQFF. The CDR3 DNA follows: TGCAGCGTCGTGACTAGCGGGACCCCCCAGTTCTTC.

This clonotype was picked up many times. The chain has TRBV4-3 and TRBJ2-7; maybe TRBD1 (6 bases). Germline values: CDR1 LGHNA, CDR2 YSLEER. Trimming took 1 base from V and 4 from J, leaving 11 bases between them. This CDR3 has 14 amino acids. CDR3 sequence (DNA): TGCGCCAGCAGCCAAGGTTCCAGGGGTTACGAGCAGTACTTC. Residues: CASSQGSRGYEQYF.

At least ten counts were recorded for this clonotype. The CDR3 nucleotides are TGTGCCAGCAGCCCCTGGGACCATCGACGGGCAGATACGCAGTATTTT. Translation gives CASSPWDHRRADTQYF. V is TRBV7-9 and J is TRBJ2-3, with D perhaps assigned TRBD1 or TRBD2 (5 bases each). CDR3 length: 16 amino acids. Germline CDR1 is SEHNR and CDR2 is FQNEAQ (reference sequence). Trimming took 5 bases from V and 4 from J, leaving 19 bases between them.

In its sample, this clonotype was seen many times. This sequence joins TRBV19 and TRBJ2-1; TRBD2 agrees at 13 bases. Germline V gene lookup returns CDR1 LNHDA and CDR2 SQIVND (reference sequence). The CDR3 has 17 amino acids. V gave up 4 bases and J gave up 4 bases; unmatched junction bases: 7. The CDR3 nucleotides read TGTGCCAGTAGTAAAACTGAGGGACTAGCGGGGTACAATGAGCAGTTCTTC. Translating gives CASSKTEGLAGYNEQFF.

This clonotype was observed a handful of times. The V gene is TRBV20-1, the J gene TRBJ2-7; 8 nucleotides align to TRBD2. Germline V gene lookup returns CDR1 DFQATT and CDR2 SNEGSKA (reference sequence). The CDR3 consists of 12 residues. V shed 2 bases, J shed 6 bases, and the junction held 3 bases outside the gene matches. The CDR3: CSARTGTSEQYF. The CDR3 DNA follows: TGCAGTGCTAGAACCGGGACTAGCGAGCAGTACTTC.

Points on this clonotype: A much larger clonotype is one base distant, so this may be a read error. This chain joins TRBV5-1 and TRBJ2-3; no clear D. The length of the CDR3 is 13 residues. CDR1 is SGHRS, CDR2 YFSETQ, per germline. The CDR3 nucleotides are TGCGCCAGCAGCCCCGTCGGGTCAGATACGCTGTATTTT. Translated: CASSPVGSDTLYF.

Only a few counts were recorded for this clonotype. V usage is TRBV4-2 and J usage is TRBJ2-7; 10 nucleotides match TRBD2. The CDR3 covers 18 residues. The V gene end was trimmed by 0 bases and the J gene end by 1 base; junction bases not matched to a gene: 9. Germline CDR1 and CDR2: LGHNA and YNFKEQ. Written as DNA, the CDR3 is TGTGCCAGCAGCCAAGAGCATATAAGAGCGGGAGGGTCCTACGAGCAGTACTTC. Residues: CASSQEHIRAGGSYEQYF.

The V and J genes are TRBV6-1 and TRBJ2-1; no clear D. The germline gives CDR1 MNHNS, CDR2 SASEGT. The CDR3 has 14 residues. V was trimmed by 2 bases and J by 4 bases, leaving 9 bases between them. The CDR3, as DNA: TGTGCCAGCAGTGAACAGGACCAATACAATGAGCAGTTCTTC. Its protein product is CASSEQDQYNEQFF.

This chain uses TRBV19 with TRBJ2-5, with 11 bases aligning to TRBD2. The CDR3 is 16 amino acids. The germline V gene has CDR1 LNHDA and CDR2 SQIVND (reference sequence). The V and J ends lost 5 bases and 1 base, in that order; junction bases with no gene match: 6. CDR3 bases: TGTGCCAGTAGTGCTGAGACTAGCGGGGTCCAAGAGACCCAGTACTTC. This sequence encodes CASSAETSGVQETQYF. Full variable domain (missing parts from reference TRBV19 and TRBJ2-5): DGGITQSPKYLFRKEGQNVTLSCEQNLNHDAMYWYRQDPGQGLRLIYYSQIVNDFQKGDIAEGYSVSREKKESFPLTVTSAQKNPTAFYLCASSAETSGVQETQYFGPGTRLLVL.

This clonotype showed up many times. CDR3 amino acids: CSARGQGANEQFF. The CDR3 DNA sequence: TGCAGCGCCCGGGGACAGGGGGCTAATGAGCAGTTCTTC. The chain employs TRBV29-1 and TRBJ2-1, with TRBD1 matching over 12 bases. The CDR3 consists of 13 residues. Unmatched junction bases numbered 5, after V lost 7 bases and J lost 7 bases. Looked up from germline, CDR1 is SQVTM and CDR2 is ANQGSEA.

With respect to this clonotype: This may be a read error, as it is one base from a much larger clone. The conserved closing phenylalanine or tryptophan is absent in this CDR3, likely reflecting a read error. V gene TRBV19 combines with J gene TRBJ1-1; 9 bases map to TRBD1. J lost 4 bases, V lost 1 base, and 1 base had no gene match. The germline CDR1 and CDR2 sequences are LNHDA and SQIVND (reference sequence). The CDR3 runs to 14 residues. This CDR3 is CASSIGQGGTEAFL. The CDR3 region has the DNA TGTGCCAGTAGTATAGGACAGGGGGGCACTGAAGCTTTCCTT.

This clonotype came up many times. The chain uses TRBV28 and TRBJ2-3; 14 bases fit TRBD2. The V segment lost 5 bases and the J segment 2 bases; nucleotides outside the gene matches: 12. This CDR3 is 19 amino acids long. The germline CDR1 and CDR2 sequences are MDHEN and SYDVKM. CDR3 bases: TGTGCCAGCAGTCAAACGGGACTAGCGGGAGCGGGTTACACAGATACGCAGTATTTT. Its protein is CASSQTGLAGAGYTDTQYF.

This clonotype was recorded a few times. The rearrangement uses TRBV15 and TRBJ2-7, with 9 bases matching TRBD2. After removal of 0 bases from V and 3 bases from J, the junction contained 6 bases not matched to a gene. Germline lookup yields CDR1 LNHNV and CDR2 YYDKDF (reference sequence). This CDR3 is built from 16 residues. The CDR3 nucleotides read TGTGCCACCAGCAGAGATTTTGCTAGCGGGAACTACGAGCAGTACTTC. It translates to CATSRDFASGNYEQYF.

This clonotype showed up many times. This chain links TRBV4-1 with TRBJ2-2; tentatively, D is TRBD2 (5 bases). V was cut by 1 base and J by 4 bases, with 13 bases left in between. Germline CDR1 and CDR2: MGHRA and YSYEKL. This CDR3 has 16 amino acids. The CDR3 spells CASSQVDLLVTGELFF. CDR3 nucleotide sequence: TGCGCCAGCAGCCAAGTGGACTTGCTCGTCACCGGGGAGCTGTTTTTT.

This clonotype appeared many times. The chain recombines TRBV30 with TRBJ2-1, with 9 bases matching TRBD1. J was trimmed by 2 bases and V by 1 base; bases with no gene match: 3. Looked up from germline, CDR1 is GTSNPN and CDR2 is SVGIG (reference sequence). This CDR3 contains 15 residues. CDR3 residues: CAWSDDRGAYNEQFF. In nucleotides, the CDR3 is TGTGCCTGGAGTGACGACAGGGGGGCCTACAATGAGCAGTTCTTC.

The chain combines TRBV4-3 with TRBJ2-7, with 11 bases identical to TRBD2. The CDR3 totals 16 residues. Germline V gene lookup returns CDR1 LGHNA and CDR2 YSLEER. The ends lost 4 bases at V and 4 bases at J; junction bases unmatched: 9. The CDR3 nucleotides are TGCGCCAGCAGCCTCCTGGGGACTAGCGGAGTTTACGAGCAGTACTTC. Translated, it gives CASSLLGTSGVYEQYF.

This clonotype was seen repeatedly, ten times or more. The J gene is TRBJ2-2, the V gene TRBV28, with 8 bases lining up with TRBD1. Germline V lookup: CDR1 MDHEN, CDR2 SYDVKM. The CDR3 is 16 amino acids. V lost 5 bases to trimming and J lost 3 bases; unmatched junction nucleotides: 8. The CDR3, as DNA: TGTGCCAGCAGTGGGCAGGGACAGGTTTACACCGGGGAGCTGTTTTTT. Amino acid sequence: CASSGQGQVYTGELFF.